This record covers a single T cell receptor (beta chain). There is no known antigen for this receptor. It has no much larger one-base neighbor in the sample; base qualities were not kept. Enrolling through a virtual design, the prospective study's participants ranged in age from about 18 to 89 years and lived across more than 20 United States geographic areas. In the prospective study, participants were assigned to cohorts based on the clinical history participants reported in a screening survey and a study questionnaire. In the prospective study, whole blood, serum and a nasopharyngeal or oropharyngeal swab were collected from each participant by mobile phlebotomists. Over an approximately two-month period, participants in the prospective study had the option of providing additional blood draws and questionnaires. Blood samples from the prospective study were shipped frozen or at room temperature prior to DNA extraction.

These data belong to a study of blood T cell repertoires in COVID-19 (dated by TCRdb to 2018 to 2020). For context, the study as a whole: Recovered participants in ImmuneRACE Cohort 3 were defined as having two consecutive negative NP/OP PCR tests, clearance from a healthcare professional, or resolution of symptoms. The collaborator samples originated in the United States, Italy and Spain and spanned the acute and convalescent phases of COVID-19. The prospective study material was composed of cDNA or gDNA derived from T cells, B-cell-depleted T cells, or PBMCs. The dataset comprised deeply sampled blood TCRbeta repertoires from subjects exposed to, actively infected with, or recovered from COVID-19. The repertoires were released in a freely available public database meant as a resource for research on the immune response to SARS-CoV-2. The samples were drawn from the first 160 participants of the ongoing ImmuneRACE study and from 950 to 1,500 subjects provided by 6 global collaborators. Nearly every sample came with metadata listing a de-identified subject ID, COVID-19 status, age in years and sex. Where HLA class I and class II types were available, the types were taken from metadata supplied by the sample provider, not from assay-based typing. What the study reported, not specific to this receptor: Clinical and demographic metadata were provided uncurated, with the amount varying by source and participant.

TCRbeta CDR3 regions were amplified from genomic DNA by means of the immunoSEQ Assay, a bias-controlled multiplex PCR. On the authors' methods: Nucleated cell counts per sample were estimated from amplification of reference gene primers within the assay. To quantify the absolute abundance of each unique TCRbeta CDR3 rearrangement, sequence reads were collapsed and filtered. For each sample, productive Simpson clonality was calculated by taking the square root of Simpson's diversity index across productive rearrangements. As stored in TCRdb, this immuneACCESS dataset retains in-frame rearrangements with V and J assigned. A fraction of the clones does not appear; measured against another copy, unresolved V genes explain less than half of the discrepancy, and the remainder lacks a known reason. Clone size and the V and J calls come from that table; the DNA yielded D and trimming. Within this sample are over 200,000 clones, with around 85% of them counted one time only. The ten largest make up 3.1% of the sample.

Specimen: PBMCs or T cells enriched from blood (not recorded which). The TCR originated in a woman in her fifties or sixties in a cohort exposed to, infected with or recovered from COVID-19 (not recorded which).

The sequenced DNA is TGTGCCAGTGCAGCGGGGGGGACCCTTTCCTACAATGAGCAGTTCTTC. Its translation is CASAAGGTLSYNEQFF. The chain was built from TRBV19 and TRBJ2-1, with 10 middle bases fitting TRBD2. The CDR3, cysteine through phenylalanine, is 16 amino acids long. Kept here is only the CDR3 DNA, which spans 48 bases and is read in frame from base 1. Trimming accounts for 8 bases at V and 1 base at J, while the number of junction bases matched to no gene is 8. The germline V gene (reference sequence) sets CDR1 to LNHDA and CDR2 to SQIVND.